This TCR beta chain was profiled in a study of T cell repertoires in cytomegalovirus infection (dated by TCRdb to about 2019). About the study as a whole: Alongside well-studied HLA-B-restricted epitopes, the peptide stimulations were aimed at recently identified HLA-C-restricted CMV epitopes, whose presentation resists viral immunomodulation. Donor HLA type was relevant to the analysis, as public TCR beta signatures indicated carriage of CMV infection together with the matching HLA type.

CDR1 LNHDA and CDR2 SQIVND are derived from the germline V gene (reference sequence). The CDR3 starts with the cysteine, ends with the phenylalanine, and has 15 residues. Of all the DNA, just the CDR3 is kept, 45 bases in frame from base 1. Clipping removes 4 bases from V and 4 bases from J, with 6 as the unmatched junction base count. Sequencing relied on an Illumina HiSeq 1500. TCRdb's own reprocessing of the public reads used fastp at Q25 and MiXCR and kept productive beta chains. CDR3 protein sequences are deduplicated, and each keeps its most common genes and DNA. The sample table shows 150,000 or so distinct CDR3 sequences, and 20% to 25% are seen once. The ten largest account for under 30% of the sample. What this sample's treatment or condition label stands for: in vitro stimulation with specific CMV peptide epitopes to enrich CMV-specific T cells. In this sample, this clonotype turned up a few times. It has no known antigen specificity. No much larger clonotype is one base removed from it; base qualities were not supplied.

Points the paper makes about the study in general: The ex vivo response was dominated by HLA-C-restricted CMV-specific TCR beta clonotypes, which also provided the single most frequent clonotype in two of eight donors. Cumulative frequency of public TCR beta family members discriminated carriers of CMV infection plus the relevant HLA type in this cohort and an independent roughly 330-donor cohort.

The clonotype originates from a human donor in good health (CMV status not recorded). Some clones in this sample may be carry-over from other donors' samples. The sequence joins TRBV19 to TRBJ1-5, with 8 middle bases fitting TRBD1. This specimen was CD8+ T cells from cultured PBMCs, taken from culture after CMV antigen stimulation. CDR3 sequence: CASSSQGAGNQPQHF. The DNA is as follows: TGTGCCAGTAGTAGCCAGGGGGCAGGGAATCAGCCCCAGCATTTT.